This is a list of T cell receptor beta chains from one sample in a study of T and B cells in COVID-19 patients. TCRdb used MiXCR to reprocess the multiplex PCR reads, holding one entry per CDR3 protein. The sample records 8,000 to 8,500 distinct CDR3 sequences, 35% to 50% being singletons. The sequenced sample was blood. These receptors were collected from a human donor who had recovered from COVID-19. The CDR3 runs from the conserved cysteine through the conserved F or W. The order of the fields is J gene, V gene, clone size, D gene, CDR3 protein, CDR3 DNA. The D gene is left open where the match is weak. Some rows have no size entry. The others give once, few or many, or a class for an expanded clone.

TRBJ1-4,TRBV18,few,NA,CASSHLSGQATNEKLFF,TGTGCCAGCTCACACCTCAGCGGACAAGCAACTAATGAAAAACTGTTTTTT
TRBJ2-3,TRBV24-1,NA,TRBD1,CATSDFRGSADTQYF,TGTGCCACCAGTGATTTCAGGGGGTCCGCAGATACGCAGTATTTT
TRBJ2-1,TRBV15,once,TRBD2,CATSRIKSGTSGNNEQFF,TGTGCCACCAGCCGCATAAAATCGGGGACTAGCGGCAACAATGAGCAGTTCTTC
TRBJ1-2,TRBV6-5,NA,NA,CASSTAPLPEGYTF,TGTGCCAGCAGTACGGCACCGCTCCCTGAGGGCTACACCTTC
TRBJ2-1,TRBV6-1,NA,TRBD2,CASSPPGEGQFF,TGTGCCAGCAGTCCCCCTGGGGAGGGGCAGTTCTTC
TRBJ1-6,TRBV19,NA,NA,CASSIAGPGSPLHF,TGTGCCAGTAGTATAGCAGGGCCCGGATCACCCCTCCACTTT
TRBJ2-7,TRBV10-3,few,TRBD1,CAIRRTGGTYEQYF,TGTGCCATCAGGAGGACAGGGGGCACCTACGAGCAGTACTTC
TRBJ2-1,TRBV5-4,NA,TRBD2,CASSFYKRGIDEQFF,TGTGCCAGCAGCTTCTACAAGCGGGGGATCGATGAGCAGTTCTTC
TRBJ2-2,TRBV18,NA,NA,CASSPQVPENTGELFF,TGTGCCAGCTCACCCCAGGTCCCCGAAAACACCGGGGAGCTGTTTTTT
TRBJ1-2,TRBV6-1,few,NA,CASSEAGRARYGYTF,TGTGCCAGCAGTGAAGCAGGTCGAGCCCGCTATGGCTACACCTTC
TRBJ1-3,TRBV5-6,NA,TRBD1,CASSLFGQGSSGNTIYF,TGTGCCAGCAGCTTGTTTGGACAGGGCAGCTCTGGAAACACCATATATTTT
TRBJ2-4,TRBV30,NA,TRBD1,CAWNTGVGKNIQYF,TGTGCCTGGAATACAGGGGTCGGCAAAAACATTCAGTACTTC
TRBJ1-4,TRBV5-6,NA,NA,CVSSTRQLTTNEKLFF,TGTGTCAGCAGCACCCGACAGTTAACAACTAATGAAAAACTGTTTTTT
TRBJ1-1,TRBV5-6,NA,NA,CASSSFEASRAFF,TGTGCCAGCAGTTCCTTCGAAGCGTCCCGGGCTTTCTTT
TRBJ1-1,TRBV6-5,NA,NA,CASSEGAGGNTEAFF,TGTGCCAGCAGTGAAGGTGCTGGGGGCAACACTGAAGCTTTCTTT
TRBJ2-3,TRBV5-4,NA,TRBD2,CASSGERGGSTDTQYF,TGTGCCAGCAGCGGGGAGCGGGGGGGAAGCACAGATACGCAGTATTTT
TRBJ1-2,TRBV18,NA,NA,CASSPRGREVNGYTF,TGTGCCAGCTCACCACGAGGCAGGGAAGTCAACGGCTACACCTTC
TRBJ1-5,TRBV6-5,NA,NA,CASSPSAANQPQHF,TGTGCCAGCAGTCCCTCGGCAGCCAATCAGCCCCAGCATTTT
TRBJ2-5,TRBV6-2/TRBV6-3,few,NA,CASHTAGTQYF,TGTGCCAGCCATACGGCCGGGACCCAGTACTTC
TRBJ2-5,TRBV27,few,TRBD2,CASTTRGLAGETQYF,TGTGCCAGCACCACGAGGGGTCTAGCGGGCGAGACCCAGTACTTC
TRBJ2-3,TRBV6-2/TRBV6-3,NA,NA,CASRRISAGTDTQYF,TGTGCCAGCAGGCGGATTAGCGCCGGCACAGATACGCAGTATTTT
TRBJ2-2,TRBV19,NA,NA,CASSRLGGGAGELFF,TGTGCCAGTAGTAGGTTGGGGGGCGGTGCCGGGGAGCTGTTTTTT
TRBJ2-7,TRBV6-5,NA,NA,CASAQDFVSQQYF,TGTGCCAGCGCGCAGGACTTCGTTTCTCAGCAGTACTTC
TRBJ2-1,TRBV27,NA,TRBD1,CASKTGTEYYNEQFF,TGTGCCAGCAAAACCGGGACAGAATACTACAATGAGCAGTTCTTC
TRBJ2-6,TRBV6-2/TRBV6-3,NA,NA,CASSLPVPANVLTF,TGTGCCAGCAGTTTGCCGGTCCCGGCCAACGTCCTGACTTTC
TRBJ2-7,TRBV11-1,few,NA,CASSAGVSYEQYF,TGTGCCAGCAGCGCCGGGGTCTCCTACGAGCAGTACTTC
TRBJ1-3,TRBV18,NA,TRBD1,CASSLRQGALGNTIYF,TGTGCCAGCTCACTCCGACAGGGGGCTCTTGGAAACACCATATATTTT
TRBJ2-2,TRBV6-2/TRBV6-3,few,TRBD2,CASRKAGAHTGELFF,TGTGCCAGCAGGAAAGCGGGGGCGCACACCGGGGAGCTGTTTTTT
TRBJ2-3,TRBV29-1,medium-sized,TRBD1,CSVLRDRGRADTQYF,TGCAGCGTGCTCCGGGACAGGGGTCGGGCAGATACGCAGTATTTT
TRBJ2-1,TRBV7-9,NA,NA,CASSFYGVQVSNNEQFF,TGTGCCAGCAGCTTCTACGGGGTCCAAGTTTCAAACAATGAGCAGTTCTTC
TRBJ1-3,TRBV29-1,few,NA,CSVDSGYSGNTIYF,TGCAGCGTTGATTCCGGATACTCTGGAAACACCATATATTTT
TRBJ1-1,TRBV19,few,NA,CASSITTEAFF,TGTGCCAGTAGTATTACCACTGAAGCTTTCTTT
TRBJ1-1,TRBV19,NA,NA,CASSIGVNTEAFF,TGTGCCAGTAGTATAGGAGTGAACACTGAAGCTTTCTTT
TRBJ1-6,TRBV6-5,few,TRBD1,CASRGQGNSPLHF,TGTGCCAGCAGGGGACAGGGGAATTCACCCCTCCACTTT
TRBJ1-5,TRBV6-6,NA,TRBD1,CASRDRERIQPQHF,TGTGCCAGCCGCGACAGGGAACGTATTCAGCCCCAGCATTTT
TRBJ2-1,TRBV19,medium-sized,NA,CASSGSGGNEQFF,TGTGCCAGTAGTGGATCAGGGGGGAATGAGCAGTTCTTC
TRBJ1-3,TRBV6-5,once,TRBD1,CASSYGGAGGSSSGNTIYF,TGTGCCAGCAGTTACGGGGGGGCAGGGGGTTCCTCCTCTGGAAACACCATATATTTT
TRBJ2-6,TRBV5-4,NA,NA,CASSQDRSSGANVLTF,TGTGCCAGCAGCCAAGATAGGAGCTCTGGGGCCAACGTCCTGACTTTC
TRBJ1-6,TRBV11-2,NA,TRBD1,CASRTFKDRGGSPLHF,TGTGCCAGCAGAACCTTTAAGGACAGGGGAGGTTCACCCCTCCACTTT
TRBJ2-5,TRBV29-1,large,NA,CSAEGAGRETQYF,TGCAGCGCTGAGGGGGCAGGGAGGGAGACCCAGTACTTC
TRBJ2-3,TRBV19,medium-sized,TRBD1,CASRRDSEDTQYF,TGTGCCAGTAGACGGGACAGCGAAGATACGCAGTATTTT
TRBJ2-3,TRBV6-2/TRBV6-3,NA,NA,CASSLGQVAGDTQYF,TGTGCCAGCAGTTTAGGGCAGGTGGCAGGAGATACGCAGTATTTT
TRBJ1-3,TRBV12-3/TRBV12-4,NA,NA,CASSGAGSSGNTIYF,TGTGCCAGCAGTGGGGCGGGGAGCTCTGGAAACACCATATATTTT
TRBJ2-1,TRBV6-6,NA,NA,CASSYPAVGETQFF,TGTGCCAGCAGTTACCCGGCGGTGGGAGAGACCCAGTTCTTC
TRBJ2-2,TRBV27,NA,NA,CASSQAGRLANTGELFF,TGTGCCAGCAGCCAGGCAGGACGCCTCGCGAACACCGGGGAGCTGTTTTTT
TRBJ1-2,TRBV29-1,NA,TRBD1,CPRRGQGSNYGYTF,TGCCCCCGGCGGGGACAGGGCTCAAACTATGGCTACACCTTC
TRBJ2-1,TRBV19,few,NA,CASSPPFSRPHEQFF,TGTGCCAGTAGTCCCCCGTTCTCTCGGCCCCATGAGCAGTTCTTC
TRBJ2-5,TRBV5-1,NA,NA,CASSFDAGGSGETQYF,TGCGCCAGCAGCTTTGACGCCGGGGGCAGTGGAGAGACCCAGTACTTC
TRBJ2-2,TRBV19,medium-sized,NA,CASSIYGGLGERTGELFF,TGTGCCAGTAGTATTTATGGGGGGTTAGGGGAACGCACCGGGGAGCTGTTTTTT
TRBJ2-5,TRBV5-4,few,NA,CASSLFGAETQYF,TGTGCCAGCAGCTTGTTCGGGGCGGAGACCCAGTACTTC
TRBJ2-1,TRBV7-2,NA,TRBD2,CASSFTARDYPQFF,TGTGCCAGCAGCTTTACGGCCCGGGACTATCCCCAGTTCTTC
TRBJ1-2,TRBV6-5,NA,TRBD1,CASRERTGRGGYTF,TGTGCCAGCAGAGAACGGACAGGGAGGGGGGGCTACACCTTC
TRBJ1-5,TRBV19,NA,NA,CASSTWGREEAHQPQHF,TGTGCCAGTAGTACCTGGGGCAGGGAAGAGGCCCATCAGCCCCAGCATTTT
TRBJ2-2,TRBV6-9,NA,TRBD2,CASSYWARKRGTTGELFF,TGTGCCAGCAGTTATTGGGCAAGGAAGCGGGGTACAACCGGGGAGCTGTTTTTT
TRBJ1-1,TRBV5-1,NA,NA,CASSLQGGGTEAFF,TGCGCCAGCAGCCTACAGGGAGGTGGCACTGAAGCTTTCTTT
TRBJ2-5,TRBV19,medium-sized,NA,CASSPDSKETQYF,TGTGCCAGTAGCCCGGACAGCAAAGAGACCCAGTACTTC
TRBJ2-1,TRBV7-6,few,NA,CASSLGQGGEQFF,TGTGCCAGCAGCTTAGGTCAGGGTGGTGAGCAGTTCTTC
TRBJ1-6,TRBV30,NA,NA,CAWKTINNSPLHF,TGTGCCTGGAAGACGATCAATAATTCACCCCTCCACTTT
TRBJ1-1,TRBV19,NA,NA,CASSIQMNTEAFF,TGTGCCAGTAGTATTCAGATGAACACTGAAGCTTTCTTT
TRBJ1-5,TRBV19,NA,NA,CASRGGQLSNQPQHF,TGTGCCAGTAGGGGTGGACAGCTTAGCAATCAGCCCCAGCATTTT